Shown below are 20 T cell receptor beta chains from a single sample sequenced in a study of cytomegalovirus exposure and HLA in healthy donors. The PCR employed 60 Vbeta primers together with 13 Jbeta primers. The protocol was immunoSEQ multiplex PCR, while the TCRdb copy is restricted to in-frame clones and leaves out a portion. The sample contains approximately 170,000 clones, 70% to 90% of which appear only once. Sequenced sample: PBMCs. The receptors originated from a male donor in good health and CMV-seronegative.

This clone was observed a handful of times. The chain is built from TRBV6-6 and TRBJ1-3, with D unclear. Germline lookup yields CDR1 MNHNY and CDR2 SVGAGI (reference sequence). V was cut by 2 bases and J by 2 bases, with 10 bases left in between. The CDR3 spans 15 residues. The CDR3 bases are TGTGCCAGCAGTTACCCCCAGACAACTGGAAACACCATATATTTT. Translation gives CASSYPQTTGNTIYF.

The sample holds a few counts of this clone. The rearrangement links TRBV4-1 to TRBJ2-7; D possibly corresponds to TRBD1 (6 bases). V was pared by 2 bases and J by 5 bases, with 10 bases between. The CDR3 runs to 13 residues. Germline CDR1 is MGHRA and CDR2 is YSYEKL. CDR3 residues: CASSQIQGHEQYF. CDR3 in DNA: TGCGCCAGCAGCCAAATACAGGGCCACGAGCAGTACTTC.

The rearrangement joins TRBV27 to TRBJ2-2; 9 bases fit TRBD1. J was trimmed by 3 bases and V by 8 bases; bases with no gene match: 7. Germline V gives CDR1 MNHEY, CDR2 SMNVEV (reference sequence). The CDR3 is 15 residues long. The CDR3 nucleotides read TGTGCCAGCCATCGGACAGGGGTAGACACCGGGGAGCTGTTTTTT. This translates into CASHRTGVDTGELFF.

As DNA, the CDR3 is TGTGCCAGCAGCACCCGTGCTAGCGGGAGGCCTAGCACAGATACGCAGTATTTT. Amino acid sequence: CASSTRASGRPSTDTQYF. The rearrangement joins TRBV7-2 to TRBJ2-3; 11 bases fit TRBD2. J was trimmed by 0 bases and V by 5 bases; bases with no gene match: 10. CDR1 and CDR2 from the germline V gene are SGHTA and FQGNSA. The CDR3 loop spans 18 amino acids.

V usage is TRBV10-2 and J usage is TRBJ1-5; D is ambiguous. CDR1 and CDR2 from the germline V gene are WSHSY and SAAADI. This CDR3 has 18 residues. Trimming pared 4 bases from V and 3 bases from J, leaving 22 bases between. For the CDR3, the DNA is TGCGCCAGCAGTGCCCTCCCGGGAAAGTCGGTAGTCAATCAGCCCCAGCATTTT. It yields the protein CASSALPGKSVVNQPQHF.

V gene TRBV5-1 combines with J gene TRBJ2-1; 13 nucleotides align to TRBD2. Germline CDR1 SGHRS, CDR2 YFSETQ. There are 18 residues in the CDR3. The V gene end was trimmed by 6 bases and the J gene end by 5 bases; junction bases not matched to a gene: 14. The CDR3 spells CASTKGALAGGTHNEQFF. CDR3 nucleotide sequence: TGCGCCAGCACCAAGGGGGCACTAGCGGGAGGGACCCACAATGAGCAGTTCTTC.

This rearrangement joins TRBV29-1 to TRBJ2-5, with D maybe TRBD1 (5 bases). CDR3 size: 13 residues. CDR1 and CDR2 from the germline V gene are SQVTM and ANQGSEA. Trimming took 1 base from V and 4 from J, leaving 10 bases between them. CDR3 sequence reads: CSVEAWQGETQYF. CDR3 bases: TGCAGCGTTGAAGCTTGGCAGGGAGAGACCCAGTACTTC.

The chain is built from TRBV9 and TRBJ1-2, with 8 bases aligning to TRBD1. The CDR3 is 14 residues long. V was pared by 3 bases and J by 4 bases, with 5 bases of the junction left unmatched. Germline lookup yields CDR1 SGDLS and CDR2 YYNGEE. CDR3 nucleotides: TGTGCCAGCAGCGGCGACAGGGGCCCCTATGGCTACACCTTC. Translated, it gives CASSGDRGPYGYTF.

The rearrangement uses TRBV29-1 and TRBJ1-3; 9 nucleotides line up with TRBD1. Germline trimming cut 4 bases from V and 0 bases from J; bases unmatched to any gene: 4. This CDR3 region has 15 residues. Germline CDR1 reads SQVTM; CDR2 reads ANQGSEA. The DNA for the CDR3 is TGCAGCGTTGGGACAGGGGCCCACTCTGGAAACACCATATATTTT. Translated: CSVGTGAHSGNTIYF. Drawing the rest from reference TRBV29-1 and TRBJ1-3, the complete variable domain is SAVISQKPSRDICQRGTSLTIQCQVDSQVTMMFWYRQQPGQSLTLIATANQGSEATYESGFVIDKFPISRPNLTFSTLTVSNMSPEDSSIYLCSVGTGAHSGNTIYFGEGSWLTVV.

The V gene is TRBV5-4, the J gene TRBJ2-6; D might be TRBD2 (6 bases). Trimming shortened V by 0 bases and J by 2 bases, and 9 bases separated the two germline ends. The CDR3 is 16 residues long. Germline CDR1 reads SGHNT; CDR2 reads YYREEE (reference sequence). CDR3 sequence (DNA): TGTGCCAGCAGCTTGGGGGGGGAAGCTGGGGCCAACGTCCTGACTTTC. Translating it yields CASSLGGEAGANVLTF. Full variable domain (rest looked up from reference TRBV5-4 and TRBJ2-6): ETGVTQSPTHLIKTRGQQVTLRCSSQSGHNTVSWYQQALGQGPQFIFQYYREEENGRGNFPPRFSGLQFPNYSSELNVNALELDDSALYLCASSLGGEAGANVLTFGAGSRLTVL.

This chain joins TRBV9 and TRBJ1-2, with D perhaps TRBD1 (5 bases). Germline CDR1 and CDR2: SGDLS and YYNGEE. This CDR3 has 14 residues. V lost 8 bases to trimming and J lost 3 bases, with 17 bases between them. CDR3 sequence (DNA): TGTGCCAGTGGATTGGGGGGGAGCTACTATGGCTACACCTTC. Translation gives CASGLGGSYYGYTF. The full variable domain, rest sourced from reference TRBV9 and TRBJ1-2, is DSGVTQTPKHLITATGQRVTLRCSPRSGDLSVYWYQQSLDQGLQFLIQYYNGEERAKGNILERFSAQQFPDLHSELNLSSLELGDSALYFCASGLGGSYYGYTFGSGTRLTVV.

V is TRBV9 and J is TRBJ2-5; a weak D match, TRBD2 (5 bases). The length of the CDR3 is 15 residues. From germline, CDR1 is SGDLS and CDR2 YYNGEE. Trimming left V 0 bases short and J 5 bases short, with 14 bases between. The DNA of the CDR3 is TGTGCCAGCAGCGTAGGTCCTAGCTTAATCGAGACCCAGTACTTC. Protein: CASSVGPSLIETQYF.

The chain employs TRBV15 and TRBJ1-4, with a tentative D call TRBD1 (6 bases). V lost 1 base, J lost 7 bases, and 7 bases lay in between. CDR1 is LNHNV, CDR2 YYDKDF, per germline (reference sequence). The CDR3 totals 13 residues. CDR3 DNA: TGTGCCACCAGCAGAGGAGGGGGTGAAAAACTGTTTTTT. Its protein product is CATSRGGGEKLFF.

V and J are TRBV6-6 and TRBJ2-1; 9 bases fit TRBD1. The CDR3 consists of 15 residues. Trimming cost V 2 bases and J 7 bases; bases outside gene matches: 6. CDR1 is MNHNY, CDR2 SVGAGI, per germline (reference sequence). Here the CDR3 DNA reads TGTGCCAGCAGTTACCCGGACAGGGGTCGGAATGAGCAGTTCTTC. Residues: CASSYPDRGRNEQFF.

The chain uses TRBV28 and TRBJ2-3; 7 nucleotides line up with TRBD2. This CDR3 has 16 amino acids. Looked up from germline, CDR1 is MDHEN and CDR2 is SYDVKM. Trimming at V came to 5 bases and at J to 0 bases, leaving 8 bases not matched to a gene. The CDR3 sequence: CASSPQAGQSTDTQYF. The CDR3 DNA sequence: TGTGCCAGCAGTCCCCAAGCGGGGCAAAGCACAGATACGCAGTATTTT.

The table lists this clone with a count of one. The chain is built from TRBV19 and TRBJ2-7; 7 positions agree with TRBD2. Looked up from germline, CDR1 is LNHDA and CDR2 is SQIVND (reference sequence). This CDR3 region has 15 residues. J was trimmed by 3 bases and V by 6 bases; bases with no gene match: 11. The CDR3 spells CASSPGGGAGYEQYF. The CDR3, as DNA: TGTGCCAGTAGCCCAGGCGGGGGAGCCGGCTACGAGCAGTACTTC.

V usage is TRBV10-3 and J usage is TRBJ2-7, with a tentative D call TRBD1 (7 bases). Trimming stripped 6 bases from V and 4 bases from J, with 13 bases between. Per the germline V gene, CDR1 is ENHRY and CDR2 is SYGVKD. The CDR3 consists of 13 residues. Here the CDR3 DNA reads TGTGCCATCAGCAAACAGGGGAGGTACGAGCAGTACTTC. As protein: CAISKQGRYEQYF.

This clone was seen a single time. The J gene is TRBJ2-1, the V gene TRBV7-3, with 9 bases matching TRBD2. This CDR3 has 14 residues. Germline CDR1 SGHTA, CDR2 FQGTGA. The V gene end was trimmed by 5 bases and the J gene end by 9 bases; junction bases not matched to a gene: 8. The DNA for the CDR3 is TGTGCCAGCAGCATGGGACTAGCCAACGGTGAGCAGTTCTTC. Protein product: CASSMGLANGEQFF.

The chain links TRBV21-1 to TRBJ2-7; whether TRBD2, the table's D call, matches the DNA was not checked. TRBV21-1 is listed as a pseudogene. The CDR3 runs to 20 residues. The CDR3 DNA sequence: TGTGCCAGCAGCAATAGGGGGCAAGGGACTAGCGGGGCACGCTCCTACGAGCAGTACTTC. Its protein is CASSNRGQGTSGARSYEQYF.

The V and J genes are TRBV27 and TRBJ1-6, with TRBD1 matching 8 bases. Trimming took 5 bases from V and 10 from J; bases not matched to a gene: 7. Germline CDR1 MNHEY, CDR2 SMNVEV (reference sequence). The CDR3 runs 14 residues. The chain's CDR3 is CASSTGQGGSPLHF. CDR3 nucleotides: TGTGCCAGCAGTACAGGACAGGGAGGGTCACCCCTCCACTTT.